This is a list of T cell receptor beta chains from one sample in a study of T cell changes during pregnancy in multiple sclerosis. Profiled with immunoSEQ multiplex PCR; TCRdb holds only in-frame clones, not every one. The repertoire has 35,000 to 50,000 clones, roughly 90% of them found once; the top ten carry approximately 1%. This specimen was CD4+ T cells from peripheral blood mononuclear cells, taken in the second trimester of pregnancy. These receptors came from a female donor with multiple sclerosis, enrolled in a pregnancy study. The CDR3 runs from the conserved cysteine through the conserved F or W. The D gene is left open where the match is weak. Some rows mark clone size as missing; the rest say once, few, many or name a class of expanded clone.

d_call: TRBD2; j_call: TRBJ2-3; clone_size: NA; v_call: TRBV9; cdr3_nt: TGTGCCAGCAGCATGAGCGGGGCTTACACAGATACGCAGTATTTT; cdr3_aa: CASSMSGAYTDTQYF
d_call: TRBD1; j_call: TRBJ2-3; clone_size: NA; v_call: TRBV5-1; cdr3_nt: TGCGCCAGCAGCTTAGGACAGGCGAGATCGTCTGATACGCAGTATTTT; cdr3_aa: CASSLGQARSSDTQYF
d_call: TRBD2; j_call: TRBJ2-3; clone_size: NA; v_call: TRBV28; cdr3_nt: TGTGCCACAACTAGCGGCAACACAGATACGCAGTATTTT; cdr3_aa: CATTSGNTDTQYF
d_call: NA; j_call: TRBJ1-5; clone_size: NA; v_call: TRBV4-2; cdr3_nt: TGTGCCAGCAGCCTCGAACCAGGGAGGACCCATCAGCCCCAGCATTTT; cdr3_aa: CASSLEPGRTHQPQHF
d_call: TRBD2; j_call: TRBJ2-1; clone_size: NA; v_call: TRBV7-3; cdr3_nt: TGTGCCAGCAGCTTACGAGCGGGAGGGTACAATGAGCAGTTCTTC; cdr3_aa: CASSLRAGGYNEQFF
d_call: TRBD1; j_call: TRBJ1-5; clone_size: few; v_call: TRBV6-5; cdr3_nt: TGTGCCAGCAGGTCAGGGGGGTCATCGCAGCCCCAGCATTTT; cdr3_aa: CASRSGGSSQPQHF
d_call: NA; j_call: TRBJ1-5; clone_size: once; v_call: TRBV6-9; cdr3_nt: TGTGCCAGCAGTTATTCAGGAGGACTGAGTAGCAATCAGCCCCAGCATTTT; cdr3_aa: CASSYSGGLSSNQPQHF
d_call: TRBD1; j_call: TRBJ1-2; clone_size: few; v_call: TRBV6-5; cdr3_nt: TGTGCCAGCAGTTCGACAGGGAACTATGGCTACACCTTC; cdr3_aa: CASSSTGNYGYTF
d_call: TRBD2; j_call: TRBJ2-7; clone_size: NA; v_call: TRBV2; cdr3_nt: TGTGCCAGCAGCGGGGACCGCCGGGGGGGTGAGCAGTACTTC; cdr3_aa: CASSGDRRGGEQYF
d_call: NA; j_call: TRBJ1-2; clone_size: NA; v_call: TRBV18; cdr3_nt: TGTGCCAGCTCACCGACAGACTATGGCTACACCTTC; cdr3_aa: CASSPTDYGYTF
d_call: NA; j_call: TRBJ2-3; clone_size: NA; v_call: TRBV6-5; cdr3_nt: TGTGCCAGCAGTTACTCGAGGACTTCCTATACGCAGTATTTT; cdr3_aa: CASSYSRTSYTQYF
d_call: TRBD1; j_call: TRBJ1-2; clone_size: NA; v_call: TRBV18; cdr3_nt: TGTGCCAGCTTAACCGGGACAGGGAACTATGGCTACACCTTC; cdr3_aa: CASLTGTGNYGYTF
d_call: TRBD2; j_call: TRBJ2-2; clone_size: NA; v_call: TRBV19; cdr3_nt: TGTGCCAGTAGTAATAGCGGGAGTGGTCTGGGGGAGCTGTTTTTT; cdr3_aa: CASSNSGSGLGELFF
d_call: NA; j_call: TRBJ2-2; clone_size: once; v_call: TRBV6-5; cdr3_nt: TGTGCCAGCAGGGGGGGGCCGAGGGAGCTGTTTTTT; cdr3_aa: CASRGGPRELFF
d_call: NA; j_call: TRBJ2-3; clone_size: NA; v_call: TRBV7-6; cdr3_nt: TGTGCCAGCAGCCTTTATGCGGGGACAGATACGCAGTATTTT; cdr3_aa: CASSLYAGTDTQYF
d_call: NA; j_call: TRBJ2-7; clone_size: NA; v_call: TRBV6-5; cdr3_nt: TGTGCCAGCAGTTACTCGAGGCAGGGTGTGTACGAGCAGTACTTC; cdr3_aa: CASSYSRQGVYEQYF
d_call: TRBD2; j_call: TRBJ2-1; clone_size: NA; v_call: TRBV9; cdr3_nt: TGTGCCAGCGCGGGCGGGAGGTCCTACAATGAGCAGTTCTTC; cdr3_aa: CASAGGRSYNEQFF
d_call: TRBD1; j_call: TRBJ2-7; clone_size: NA; v_call: TRBV10-1; cdr3_nt: TGCGCCAGCAGTGAGTCGGGACAGGTGGCCTACGAGCAGTACTTC; cdr3_aa: CASSESGQVAYEQYF
d_call: TRBD2; j_call: TRBJ2-7; clone_size: medium-sized; v_call: TRBV29-1; cdr3_nt: TGCAGCGCTAGACTAGCGGGCGCTTCCGAGCAGTACTTC; cdr3_aa: CSARLAGASEQYF
d_call: TRBD2; j_call: TRBJ2-5; clone_size: NA; v_call: TRBV7-2; cdr3_nt: TGTGCCAGCAGCTTAGGTCCTAGCGGGAGGATCACTCAAGAGACCCAGTACTTC; cdr3_aa: CASSLGPSGRITQETQYF
d_call: NA; j_call: TRBJ1-2; clone_size: NA; v_call: TRBV7-9; cdr3_nt: TGTGCCAGCAGCTCAGGAGGACAGATCATTGATGGCTACACCTTC; cdr3_aa: CASSSGGQIIDGYTF
d_call: TRBD1; j_call: TRBJ2-2; clone_size: NA; v_call: TRBV27; cdr3_nt: TGTGCCAGCAGTTCGTTCGGGGTCCAGGGGGCCGGGGAGCTGTTTTTT; cdr3_aa: CASSSFGVQGAGELFF
d_call: NA; j_call: TRBJ2-2; clone_size: NA; v_call: TRBV4-1; cdr3_nt: TGCGCCAGCAGCCAAGATAGGACTCTCGGGGAGCTGTTTTTT; cdr3_aa: CASSQDRTLGELFF
d_call: TRBD1; j_call: TRBJ2-1; clone_size: NA; v_call: TRBV28; cdr3_nt: TGTGCCAGCAGTTCTATGCCCTGGACAGGGAACCTATACAATGAGCAGTTCTTC; cdr3_aa: CASSSMPWTGNLYNEQFF
d_call: NA; j_call: TRBJ1-1; clone_size: NA; v_call: TRBV12-5; cdr3_nt: TGTGCTAGTGCCCTTCCAGGGGCGCGTGGGACTGAAGCTTTCTTT; cdr3_aa: CASALPGARGTEAFF
d_call: TRBD2; j_call: TRBJ2-5; clone_size: NA; v_call: TRBV2; cdr3_nt: TGTGCCAGCAGCGAAGGGACTAGCGGGAGTCGGTGGCAAGAGACCCAGTACTTC; cdr3_aa: CASSEGTSGSRWQETQYF